This TCR beta chain is drawn from a study of control samples from healthy donors and cancer patients. The ends were cut back, 4 bases at V and 0 bases at J, with 4 bases in the middle. The length of the CDR3 is 13 residues. The repertoire was sequenced with immunoSEQ multiplex PCR; TCRdb's copy has only in-frame clones and lacks some. The repertoire holds under 60,000 clones, with 93% as singletons. Material for sequencing was PBMCs. This sequence originates from a woman aged 50 to 60 with head and neck cancer. The rearrangement uses TRBV12-3 or TRBV12-4 and TRBJ1-5; no firm D call. The CDR3 loop is CASSSNSNQPQHF. The CDR3 coding sequence is TGTGCCAGCAGTTCCAATAGCAATCAGCCCCAGCATTTT.